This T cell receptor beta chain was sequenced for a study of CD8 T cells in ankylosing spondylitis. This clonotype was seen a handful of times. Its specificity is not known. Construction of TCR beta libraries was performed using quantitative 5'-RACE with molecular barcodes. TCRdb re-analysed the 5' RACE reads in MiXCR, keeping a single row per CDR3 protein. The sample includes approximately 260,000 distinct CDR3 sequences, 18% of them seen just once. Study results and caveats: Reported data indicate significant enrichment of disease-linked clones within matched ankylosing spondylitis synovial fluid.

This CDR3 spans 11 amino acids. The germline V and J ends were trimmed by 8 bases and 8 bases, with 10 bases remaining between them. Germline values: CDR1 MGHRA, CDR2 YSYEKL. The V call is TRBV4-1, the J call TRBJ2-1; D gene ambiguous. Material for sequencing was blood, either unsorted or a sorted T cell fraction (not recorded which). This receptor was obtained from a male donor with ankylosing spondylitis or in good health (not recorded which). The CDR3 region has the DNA TGCGCCAGCGGAAGGTGGGATGAGCAGTTCTTC. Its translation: CASGRWDEQFF.